Following are 11 T cell receptor beta chains from one sample sequenced in a study of T cells in localized non-small cell lung cancer. Sequenced by immunoSEQ multiplex PCR; TCRdb stores in-frame clones only, minus some. The sample contains approximately 83,000 clones, around 89% of which appear only once. The sample consisted of peripheral blood, taken before any cancer treatment. These receptors all stem from a woman between 35 and 70 years old with stage I squamous cell lung carcinoma.

The rearrangement uses TRBV12-5 and TRBJ2-5, with 7 bases that match TRBD1. This CDR3 region has 16 residues. The V segment lost 6 bases and the J segment 2 bases; nucleotides outside the gene matches: 12. Germline V CDR1 and CDR2: LGHNT, FRNRAP. As DNA, the CDR3 is TGTGCTAGTGGAGATCTTCTACAGGGGTTACAAGAGACCCAGTACTTC. Translating it yields CASGDLLQGLQETQYF.

The rearrangement links TRBV19 to TRBJ2-5, with D possibly being TRBD1 (6 bases). The V end was cut by 8 bases, the J end by 5 bases, with 15 bases between. The germline V gene has CDR1 LNHDA and CDR2 SQIVND (reference sequence). The CDR3 runs 13 residues. Here the CDR3 reads CASRNRAGETQYF. As DNA, the CDR3 is TGTGCCAGTCGCAACAGGGCAGGGGAGACCCAGTACTTC.

This chain uses TRBV5-6 with TRBJ2-3, with unresolved D. Germline CDR1 is SGHDT and CDR2 is YYEEEE. V was trimmed by 5 bases and J by 3 bases, leaving 10 bases between them. The CDR3 has 13 amino acids. The CDR3 here is CASSREQTDTQYF. The CDR3 bases are TGTGCCAGCAGTAGAGAGCAAACAGATACGCAGTATTTT.

This clone appeared a single time. The chain carries TRBV5-1 and TRBJ2-1; D gene uncertain. Trimming left V 1 base short and J 8 bases short, with 4 bases between. The germline CDR1 and CDR2 sequences are SGHRS and YFSETQ. The CDR3 runs 11 residues. As DNA, the CDR3 is TGCGCCAGCAGCTTGACAGATGAGCAGTTCTTC. As protein: CASSLTDEQFF.

The genes are TRBV10-2 and TRBJ1-4; 10 nucleotides line up with TRBD1. This CDR3 comprises 15 residues. Germline CDR1 reads WSHSY; CDR2 reads SAAADI. V dropped 6 bases and J dropped 4; count of bases not matched to a gene: 5. The CDR3 sequence: CASRKGQGGNEKLFF. CDR3 sequence (DNA): TGCGCCAGCAGGAAAGGACAGGGGGGTAATGAAAAACTGTTTTTT.

The chain joins TRBV5-1 to TRBJ2-7; possible D gene TRBD1, 6 bases. The CDR3 sequence is 15 residues long. The germline V and J ends were trimmed by 2 bases and 2 bases, with 14 bases remaining between them. CDR1 SGHRS and CDR2 YFSETQ come from the germline V gene. CDR3 loop: CASSFQGFGAYEQYF. CDR3 nucleotides: TGCGCCAGCAGCTTCCAGGGGTTTGGGGCCTACGAGCAGTACTTC.

V gene TRBV10-3 combines with J gene TRBJ1-2; D gene ambiguous. V gave up 8 bases and J gave up 4 bases, with 8 bases separating them. Germline CDR1 ENHRY, CDR2 SYGVKD. The CDR3 runs to 11 residues. The CDR3 coding sequence is TGTGCCATCGCGAGTACCTATGGCTACACCTTC. Its translation is CAIASTYGYTF.

The chain employs TRBV6-6 and TRBJ1-6, with 9 bases that match TRBD1. CDR3 length: 13 residues. CDR1 MNHNY and CDR2 SVGAGI come from the germline V gene (reference sequence). The junction had 3 bases not matched to a gene; V was cut back by 7 bases and J by 8 bases. The CDR3 spells CASTWTGDSPLHF. CDR3 DNA sequence: TGTGCCAGCACTTGGACAGGGGATTCACCCCTCCACTTT.

J is TRBJ1-5 and V is TRBV5-1; D call uncertain. Germline values: CDR1 SGHRS, CDR2 YFSETQ. The CDR3 spans 13 residues. The V end lost 3 bases, the J end lost 6 bases, and 10 bases lay between the germline ends. The CDR3 region is CASSSGMGQPQHF. The DNA for the CDR3 is TGCGCCAGCAGCTCCGGCATGGGTCAGCCCCAGCATTTT.

The chain joins TRBV7-9 to TRBJ2-7; possible D gene TRBD2, 6 bases. V dropped 3 bases and J dropped 7 bases, with 16 bases sitting between them. The CDR3 sequence is 14 residues long. Germline CDR1 reads SEHNR; CDR2 reads FQNEAQ (reference sequence). The CDR3 coding sequence is TGTGCCAGCAGCTTTGGTGCTAGCGAGTGGGAGCAGTACTTC. Encoded protein: CASSFGASEWEQYF.

This chain joins TRBV6-1 and TRBJ2-3; D remains ambiguous. Germline V CDR1 and CDR2: MNHNS, SASEGT. V shed 4 bases and J shed 4 bases, with 9 bases lying between them. The CDR3 length is 13 residues. The CDR3 region is CASSVSRADTQYF. In nucleotides, the CDR3 is TGTGCCAGCAGTGTCTCGAGAGCAGATACGCAGTATTTT.